The present TCR beta chain was sequenced within a study of blood T cell repertoires in COVID-19. For the study at large: The United States, Italy and Spain were the sources of the acute and convalescent COVID-19 samples. The cDNA or gDNA used as material had been derived from T cells, B-cell-depleted T cells, or PBMCs.

Recruits, aged 18 to 89 years, lived in 24 US areas. Trimming took 4 bases from V and 3 from J; bases not matched to a gene: 12. Germline V gene sequence: CDR1 MNHNS, CDR2 SASEGT. This CDR3 comprises 18 residues. TCRdb keeps only in-frame clones here, not all; method: immunoSEQ multiplex PCR. The profile covers under 450,000 clones, with roughly four fifths appearing a single time and approximately 4.7% taken by the ten largest. Input material: PBMCs or T cells enriched from blood (not recorded which). The rearrangement uses TRBV6-1 and TRBJ1-2, with 12 bases identical to TRBD1. This TCR was sampled from a woman in her 50s who had recovered from COVID-19. CDR3 region: CASSGRDRGLPHDYGYTF. As DNA, the CDR3 is TGTGCCAGCAGTGGCCGGGACAGGGGGCTCCCCCACGACTATGGCTACACCTTC.